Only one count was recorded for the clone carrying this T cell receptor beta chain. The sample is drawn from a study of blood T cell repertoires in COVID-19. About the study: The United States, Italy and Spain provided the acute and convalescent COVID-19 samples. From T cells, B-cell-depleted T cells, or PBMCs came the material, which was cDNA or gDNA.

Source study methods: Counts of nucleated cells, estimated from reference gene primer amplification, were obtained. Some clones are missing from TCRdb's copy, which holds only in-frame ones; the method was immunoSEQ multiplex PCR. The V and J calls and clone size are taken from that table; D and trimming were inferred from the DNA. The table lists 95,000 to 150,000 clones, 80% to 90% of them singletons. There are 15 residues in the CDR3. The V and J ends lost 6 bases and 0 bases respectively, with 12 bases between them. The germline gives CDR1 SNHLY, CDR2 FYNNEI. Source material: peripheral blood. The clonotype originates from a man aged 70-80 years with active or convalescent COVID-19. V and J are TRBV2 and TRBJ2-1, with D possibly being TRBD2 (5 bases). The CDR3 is CASSVGRSSYNEQFF. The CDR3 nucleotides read TGTGCCAGCAGCGTTGGGAGAAGCTCCTACAATGAGCAGTTCTTC.